This T cell receptor (beta chain) came from a study of response to subunit inactivated influenza vaccine. Findings and caveats of the study: Authors suggested seasonal influenza vaccinations each recruit few new T cells.

Trimming shortened V by 0 bases and J by 0 bases, and 13 bases separated the two germline ends. Germline V gene data show CDR1 as SGHRS and CDR2 as YFSETQ. The CDR3 has 18 residues. In regard to this clonotype: Its cognate antigen is unknown.

A single record per CDR3 protein comes from TCRdb applying MiXCR to the RT-PCR reads. The repertoire holds under 950,000 distinct CDR3 sequences, with 21% as singletons. The sequence was collected from a man aged 45 to 65 who received an inactivated influenza vaccine. V gene TRBV5-1 combines with J gene TRBJ2-6; tentatively, D is TRBD1 (6 bases). The starting material was PBMCs from blood, obtained about 5 days after vaccination. CDR3 protein: CASSLANRASSGANVLTF. CDR3 in DNA: TGCGCCAGCAGCTTGGCGAACAGGGCCAGCTCTGGGGCCAACGTCCTGACTTTC.